Each of the 9 T cell receptor beta chains below was sequenced from the same sample in a study of cytomegalovirus exposure and HLA in healthy donors (TCRdb year 2017). Libraries were built with the immunoSEQ multiplex PCR assay. The multiplex PCR relied on a mix of 60 forward primers for TCR Vbeta segments and 13 reverse primers for TCR Jbeta segments. TCRdb re-hosts the immuneACCESS table, in-frame sequences only. Its copies lack some clones; in the studies checked, an unresolved V gene accounts for under half of them, and the cause for the rest is not known. This sample gives under 150,000 clones in total; roughly 62% of them show up just once. Of the sample, approximately 4.2% falls within the top ten clones. The sample consisted of PBMCs. These receptors were obtained from a man between 60 and 75 years old in good health and CMV-seronegative.

The chain carries TRBV28 and TRBJ2-7; 7 bases are a match to TRBD2. Germline V lookup: CDR1 MDHEN, CDR2 SYDVKM. This CDR3 has 14 amino acids. V shed 6 bases and J 5 bases; nucleotides not matched to a gene: 10. This CDR3 is CASRRGGRSDEQYF. For the CDR3, the DNA is TGTGCCAGCAGGAGGGGAGGGAGGAGCGACGAGCAGTACTTC.

The chain is built from TRBV15 and TRBJ1-2; D is perhaps TRBD1 (5 bases). This CDR3 is built from 15 residues. Germline CDR1 is LNHNV and CDR2 is YYDKDF (reference sequence). With 0 bases removed from V and 1 base from J, the gap between germline ends came to 9 bases. The CDR3: CATSRDHGGNYGYTF. Written as DNA, the CDR3 is TGTGCCACCAGCAGAGATCACGGGGGTAACTATGGCTACACCTTC.

The V gene is TRBV30, the J gene TRBJ2-1; 7 bases match TRBD2. The CDR3 covers 15 residues. The germline V gene encodes CDR1 GTSNPN and CDR2 SVGIG (reference sequence). With 4 bases clipped from V and 3 bases from J, the junction kept 9 bases outside the gene matches. CDR3 loop: CAWIPASGVYNEQFF. The CDR3 DNA is TGTGCCTGGATCCCCGCTAGCGGCGTCTACAATGAGCAGTTCTTC.

The gene calls are TRBV29-1 and TRBJ1-1; TRBD1 might be the D (6 bases). V was clipped by 3 bases and J by 2 bases, with 16 bases between them. CDR3 size: 15 residues. Germline assignment: CDR1 SQVTM and CDR2 ANQGSEA. In nucleotides, the CDR3 is TGCAGCGTTGACTCTACAGGGTCCGAAAACACTGAAGCTTTCTTT. It codes for CSVDSTGSENTEAFF.

V is TRBV6-6 and J is TRBJ2-3, with TRBD2 identical over 13 bases. This CDR3 is 15 amino acids long. Germline assignment: CDR1 MNHNY and CDR2 SVGAGI (reference sequence). V was clipped by 5 bases and J by 6 bases; unmatched bases: 5. The CDR3 spells CASSGLAGVSDTQYF. The CDR3 DNA sequence: TGTGCCAGCAGTGGACTAGCGGGAGTAAGCGATACGCAGTATTTT.

This chain joins TRBV5-1 and TRBJ2-1, with TRBD2 matching 9 bases. There are 17 residues in the CDR3. Germline loops: CDR1 SGHRS, CDR2 YFSETQ. Unmatched junction bases numbered 10, after V lost 0 bases and J lost 6 bases. CDR3 nucleotides: TGCGCCAGCAGCTTGGTCAAAGGGACTAGCATGGGCAATGAGCAGTTCTTC. Protein product: CASSLVKGTSMGNEQFF.

V gene TRBV7-2 combines with J gene TRBJ2-5, with 7 bases fitting TRBD2. This CDR3 is 15 amino acids long. The germline gives CDR1 SGHTA, CDR2 FQGNSA. V shed 1 base and J 5 bases; nucleotides not matched to a gene: 7. DNA for the CDR3: TGTGCCAGCAGCTTAGTGGCGGGAGTCTCGGAGACCCAGTACTTC. It codes for CASSLVAGVSETQYF. Based on the CDR3 plus reference TRBV7-2 and TRBJ2-5, the full variable domain is GAGVSQSPSNKVTEKGKDVELRCDPISGHTALYWYRQSLGQGLEFLIYFQGNSAPDKSGLPSDRFSAERTGGSVSTLTIQRTQQEDSAVYLCASSLVAGVSETQYFGPGTRLLVL.

The rearrangement uses TRBV5-6 and TRBJ2-3; 7 bases match TRBD1. The CDR3 length is 15 residues. V was clipped by 5 bases and J by 0 bases; unmatched bases: 6. From germline, CDR1 is SGHDT and CDR2 YYEEEE. Written as DNA, the CDR3 is TGTGCCAGCAGGTTACAGGGGTTTAGCACAGATACGCAGTATTTT. This codes for CASRLQGFSTDTQYF.

This chain joins TRBV6-4 and TRBJ1-4, with 9 bases fitting TRBD1. Germline CDR1 is MRHNA and CDR2 is SNTAGT. V shed 0 bases, J shed 7 bases, and the junction held 6 bases outside the gene matches. The CDR3 extends over 16 amino acids. Here the CDR3 DNA reads TGTGCCAGCAGTGACTCCCCGGACAGGGGAGGTGAAAAACTGTTTTTT. Translation gives CASSDSPDRGGEKLFF.